The TCR beta chain under discussion was sequenced for a study of T cell responses to AZD1222 COVID-19 vaccine. Study observations and caveats: The study found Spike-specific TCR breadth and depth rose after two AZD1222 doses. After the peak T cell response, and only then, were repertoires sampled. Baseline testing showed seropositivity in only six AZD1222 recipients. Across spike, vaccine-associated CD4 TCRs were found, dominant at 160-218 and 743-854.

Using immunoSEQ multiplex PCR, the repertoire was profiled, and TCRdb retains in-frame clones only, with some absent. Altogether some 100,000 clones are present, 70% to 90% being singletons, with the ten largest covering 4% to 5%. The germline gives CDR1 MNHNY, CDR2 SVGAGI (reference sequence). The CDR3 runs to 14 residues. V lost 7 bases and J lost 2, with 13 bases in between. In regard to this clone: As yet, its antigen is unknown.

The sequence was collected from an adult in good health. This specimen was peripheral blood, taken on day 0 of MenACWY control vaccination. The genes are TRBV6-6 and TRBJ2-3; D is perhaps TRBD1 or TRBD2 (6 bases each). This CDR3 reads CASTSRGATDTQYF. CDR3 nucleotide sequence: TGTGCCAGCACCTCGAGGGGGGCCACAGATACGCAGTATTTT.